This TCR beta chain was found in a study of blood T cell repertoires in COVID-19. Overall study: The study drew acute and convalescent COVID-19 samples from the United States, Italy and Spain. PBMCs, B-cell-depleted T cells, or T cells were the source of the cDNA or gDNA that made up the material.

The length of the CDR3 is 16 residues. Losses at the gene ends were 0 bases for V and 4 bases for J; bases not matched to a gene: 5. CDR1 is SGHAT, CDR2 FQNNGV, per germline. In the original processing: Amplification of reference gene primers provided the estimated nucleated cell counts. Profiling relied on immunoSEQ multiplex PCR, and the TCRdb table lists in-frame clones only, not all of them. D and trimming were read from the DNA, whereas the V and J calls and clone size are those reported in that table. The sample has around 200,000 clones, about nine tenths seen once. Sequenced input: peripheral blood. The chain uses TRBV11-2 and TRBJ2-2; TRBD1 aligns across 7 bases. The clonotype originates from a man aged 35-49 years with acute or convalescent COVID-19. The CDR3 here is CASSLDRDRATGELFF. The CDR3 nucleotides are TGTGCCAGCAGCTTAGATCGGGACAGAGCCACCGGGGAGCTGTTTTTT.